These T cell receptor gamma chains were read from a single sample in a study of intestinal T cells in coeliac disease. TCRdb re-called the multiplex PCR reads via CATT. The sample has about 2,500 gamma-chain clones, around 45% seen once. Sequencing was carried out using a duodenal biopsy. These receptors were taken from a human donor with celiac disease. Both conserved end residues are part of each CDR3. Clone size is not always given. Where it is, it says once, few, many or a class for expanded clones.

len,j_gene,v_gene,abundance,CDR3aa,CDR3nt
11,TRGJ1/TRGJ2,TRGV10,NA,CAAWGVLKKLF,TGTGCTGCGTGGGGGGTCCTTAAGAAACTCTTT
13,TRGJ1/TRGJ2,TRGV9,NA,CALWEAHYYKKLF,TGTGCCTTGTGGGAGGCCCATTATTATAAGAAACTCTTT
15,TRGJP2,TRGV8,NA,CATWDHSSSDWIKTF,TGTGCCACCTGGGATCACAGTAGTAGTGATTGGATCAAGACGTTT
11,TRGJ1/TRGJ2,TRGV3,NA,CATWDLFGKLF,TGTGCCACCTGGGACTTGTTTGGGAAACTCTTT
16,TRGJP1,TRGV3,NA,CATWDRRDTTGWSKIF,TGTGCCACCTGGGACAGGCGGGATACCACTGGTTGGTCCAAGATATTT
14,TRGJ1/TRGJ2,TRGV9,NA,CALWEVPVIYKKLF,TGTGCCTTGTGGGAGGTGCCTGTTATTTATAAGAAACTCTTT
13,TRGJ1/TRGJ2,TRGV5,NA,CATWKPGYYKKLF,TGTGCCACCTGGAAGCCGGGTTATTATAAGAAACTCTTT
13,TRGJ1/TRGJ2,TRGV2,NA,CANLGRAGYKKLF,TGTGCCAACCTGGGACGGGCCGGTTATAAGAAACTCTTT
16,TRGJ1/TRGJ2,TRGV2,few,CATWDAPLRYYYKKLF,TGTGCCACCTGGGACGCTCCGCTAAGATATTATTATAAGAAACTCTTT
12,TRGJ1/TRGJ2,TRGV4,few,CATWDLDYKKLF,TGTGCCACCTGGGATTTAGATTATAAGAAACTCTTT
13,TRGJ1/TRGJ2,TRGV2,few,CATWDGHRYKKLF,TGTGCCACCTGGGACGGGCACCGCTATAAGAAACTCTTT
15,TRGJ1/TRGJ2,TRGV8,NA,CATWDRRAHRYKKLF,TGTGCCACCTGGGATAGAAGGGCCCACCGATATAAGAAACTCTTT
12,TRGJ1/TRGJ2,TRGV11,few,CACWIRPFKKLF,TGTGCCTGCTGGATTAGGCCCTTTAAGAAACTCTTT
15,TRGJP2,TRGV8,NA,CADLGEVYSDWIKTF,TGTGCCGACCTGGGTGAGGTTTATAGTGATTGGATCAAGACGTTT
14,TRGJ1/TRGJ2,TRGV4,NA,CATWDAPLYYKKLF,TGTGCCACCTGGGATGCCCCCCTTTATTATAAGAAACTCTTT
16,TRGJP2,TRGV3,NA,CATWDRQKVGDWIKTF,TGTGCCACCTGGGACAGGCAAAAGGTGGGTGATTGGATCAAGACGTTT
12,TRGJ1/TRGJ2,TRGV5,NA,CATWDGYYKKLF,TGTGCCACCTGGGACGGGTATTATAAGAAACTCTTT
14,TRGJP2,TRGV10,NA,CAAVGAPGGWIKTF,TGTGCTGCGGTCGGAGCCCCGGGCGGTTGGATCAAGACGTTT
11,TRGJ1/TRGJ2,TRGV3,few,CATWDNYKKLF,TGTGCCACCTGGGACAATTATAAGAAACTCTTT
13,TRGJ1/TRGJ2,TRGV2,NA,CATWDGNGYKKLF,TGTGCCACCTGGGACGGGAACGGTTATAAGAAACTCTTT
12,TRGJ1/TRGJ2,TRGV2,few,CATWDGRRKKLF,TGTGCCACCTGGGACGGGCGCCGGAAGAAACTCTTT
15,TRGJP1,TRGV10,NA,CAAWGPSFTGWFKIF,TGCGCTGCGTGGGGCCCCTCATTCACTGGTTGGTTCAAGATATTT
14,TRGJ1/TRGJ2,TRGV2,NA,CATWDGRIDYKKLF,TGTGCCACCTGGGACGGTCGGATTGATTATAAGAAACTCTTT
17,TRGJ1/TRGJ2,TRGV9,NA,CALWEVELILNYYKKLF,TGTGCCTTGTGGGAGGTTGAACTAATCCTTAATTATTATAAGAAACTCTTT
14,TRGJP,TRGV2,NA,CATWAWGAGWFKVF,TGTGCCACCTGGGCCTGGGGTGCTGGTTGGTTCAAGGTATTT
13,TRGJ1/TRGJ2,TRGV2,NA,CATWDGPSYKKLF,TGTGCCACCTGGGACGGGCCTAGTTATAAGAAACTCTTT
14,TRGJP1,TRGV10,NA,CAAWGGPTGWFKIF,TGTGCTGCGTGGGGAGGGCCCACTGGTTGGTTCAAGATATTT
13,TRGJ1/TRGJ2,TRGV4,few,CATWDSPYYKKLF,TGTGCCACCTGGGACAGTCCTTATTATAAGAAACTCTTT
13,TRGJ1/TRGJ2,TRGV9,few,CALWEYYYYKKLF,TGTGCCTTGTGGGAGTACTATTATTATAAGAAACTCTTT
13,TRGJP1,TRGV8,NA,CATWDGLEGFKIF,TGTGCCACCTGGGATGGGCTGGAGGGGTTCAAGATATTT
13,TRGJP1,TRGV10,NA,CAAWDTTGWFKIF,TGTGCTGCGTGGGATACCACTGGTTGGTTCAAGATATTT
16,TRGJP1,TRGV9,NA,CALWESPNTAGWFKIF,TGTGCCTTGTGGGAGTCCCCAAATACCGCTGGTTGGTTCAAGATATTT
14,TRGJ1/TRGJ2,TRGV9,few,CALWEVLLIHKKLF,TGTGCCTTGTGGGAGGTCCTTCTAATCCATAAGAAACTCTTT
14,TRGJ1/TRGJ2,TRGV2,NA,CATWDGLGYYKKLF,TGTGCCACCTGGGACGGGCTGGGTTATTATAAGAAACTCTTT
10,TRGJ1/TRGJ2,TRGV2,NA,CATWEHKKLF,TGCGCCACCTGGGAGCATAAGAAACTCTTT
15,TRGJ1/TRGJ2,TRGV2,few,CATWDGPGFYYKKLF,TGTGCCACCTGGGACGGGCCCGGTTTTTATTATAAGAAACTCTTT
14,TRGJ1/TRGJ2,TRGV3,NA,CATWGQAWNYKKLF,TGTGCCACCTGGGGACAGGCCTGGAATTATAAGAAACTCTTT
12,TRGJ1/TRGJ2,TRGV3,few,CATWGGCYKKLF,TGTGCCACCTGGGGTGGGTGTTATAAGAAACTCTTT
15,TRGJP1,TRGV2,NA,CATWDGLYTGWFKIF,TGTGCCACCTGGGACGGGCTCTACACTGGTTGGTTCAAGATATTT
13,TRGJ1/TRGJ2,TRGV2,few,CATWDGLMDKKLF,TGTGCCACCTGGGACGGGCTTATGGATAAGAAACTCTTT